This entry concerns a single TCR beta chain. Antigen: not known. The sample belongs to a study of T-cell reconstitution after alpha-beta-depleted transplantation in children. Regarding the study as a whole: Certain patients had high TCRbeta diversity at day 60, and it came from recipient T cells and thymic progenitors that survived.

The CDR3 runs 16 residues. Trimming cost V 3 bases and J 0 bases, with 14 bases left between them. Germline CDR1 is LNHNV and CDR2 is YYDKDF (reference sequence). Researchers prepared the TCRbeta library using unique molecular identifiers, the study reports. TCRdb fed the PCR reads into MiXCR, producing one record per CDR3 protein. The table lists about 980,000 distinct CDR3 sequences, under 30% of them singletons, with over 25% in the top ten. This clonotype was sampled from a boy under two years old who had a stem cell transplant for SCID, so the T cells may come from the graft donor. Sequenced here: PBMCs, mostly from graft donor cells, sampled 360 days after TCRalphabeta/CD19-depleted stem cell transplant. This chain uses TRBV15 with TRBJ1-1, with D possibly TRBD1 on 5 matching bases. CDR3 region: CATSSGPGTVNTEAFF. In DNA, the CDR3 is TGTGCCACCAGCAGCGGTCCCGGGACGGTGAACACTGAAGCTTTCTTT. The full variable domain, completed using reference TRBV15 and TRBJ1-1, is DAMVIQNPRYQVTQFGKPVTLSCSQTLNHNVMYWYQQKSSQAPKLLFHYYDKDFNNEADTPDNFQSRRPNTSFCFLDIRSPGLGDTAMYLCATSSGPGTVNTEAFFGQGTRLTVV.